This is a list of T cell receptor beta chains from one sample in a study of CD8+CD57+ T cells in acquired aplastic anemia. One entry per CDR3 protein results from TCRdb running MiXCR on the reads. The data contain 400,000 to 450,000 distinct CDR3 sequences, 65% to 75% of them seen just once; the ten biggest clones take up more than 3.5%. The source material was sorted CD4+, CD8+, or CD8+CD57+ T cells (not recorded which) from PBMCs. These receptors originate from a human donor in good health, serving as a control. The CDR3 runs from the conserved cysteine through the conserved F or W. D genes are given only for firm matches. Clone size is given for some rows only: seen once, a few or many times, or a class if the clone is expanded.

TRBV12-3/TRBV12-4	many	TRBD2	TRBJ2-1	CASSIGLAGFQFF	TGTGCCAGCAGTATCGGACTAGCGGGGTTTCAGTTCTTC
TRBV2	-	-	TRBJ1-4	CASSQERVGEKLFF	TGTGCCAGCAGCCAAGAAAGGGTTGGAGAAAAACTGTTTTTT
TRBV6-5	once	-	TRBJ2-3	CASGLGGGYADTRYF	TGTGCCAGCGGCTTGGGTGGGGGTTACGCAGATACGCGGTATTTT
TRBV20-1	-	-	TRBJ1-2	CSALAGERVNYGYTF	TGCAGTGCTTTGGCGGGGGAGCGCGTAAACTATGGCTACACCTTC
TRBV9	-	TRBD1	TRBJ2-3	CASSVSYGQGSNEQYF	TGTGCCAGCAGCGTGTCGTACGGACAGGGGAGCAATGAGCAGTATTTT
TRBV7-8	many	TRBD1	TRBJ2-7	CASSPSRPGQGRSYEQYF	TGTGCCAGCAGCCCCAGCCGTCCGGGACAGGGACGCTCCTACGAGCAGTACTTC
TRBV5-1	-	-	TRBJ1-6	CASSREFGHEQNSPLHF	TGCGCCAGCAGCCGAGAGTTTGGACACGAGCAGAATTCACCCCTCCACTTT
TRBV7-2	once	-	TRBJ1-6	CASRPYRESPLHF	TGTGCCAGCAGACCCTACAGGGAATCGCCCCTCCACTTT
TRBV3-1	-	-	TRBJ2-2	CASSQMTGNTGELFF	TGTGCCAGCAGCCAAATGACAGGGAACACCGGGGAGCTGTTTTTT
TRBV7-9	once	-	TRBJ2-7	CASSLGGVGYF	TGTGCCAGCAGCTTAGGTGGAGTAGGGTACTTC
TRBV5-6	-	-	TRBJ1-4	CASSYRGSNEKLFF	TGTGCCAGCAGCTACCGGGGATCTAATGAAAAACTGTTTTTT
TRBV7-2	-	-	TRBJ1-1	CASSLARRVNTEAFF	TGTGCCAGCAGCTTGGCGCGGAGGGTGAACACTGAAGCTTTCTTT
TRBV10-3	few	TRBD1	TRBJ1-2	CAISEVPRQGSYGYTF	TGTGCCATCAGTGAAGTGCCCCGACAGGGTAGCTATGGCTACACCTTC
TRBV5-5	once	-	TRBJ1-5	CASSFRTWNNQPQHF	TGTGCCAGCAGCTTTAGGACCTGGAATAATCAGCCCCAGCATTTT
TRBV24-1	-	TRBD2	TRBJ2-4	CATSDAGTGGIQYF	TGTGCCACCAGTGATGCCGGGACGGGGGGTATTCAGTACTTC
TRBV2	-	-	TRBJ2-7	CAAGQSSYEQYF	TGTGCCGCAGGACAGAGCTCCTACGAGCAGTACTTC
TRBV7-6	-	TRBD1	TRBJ2-3	CASSLNRGAGDTQYF	TGTGCCAGCAGTTTAAACAGGGGGGCGGGCGATACGCAGTATTTT
TRBV5-6	-	-	TRBJ2-7	CATTPNGGDEQYF	TGTGCCACCACGCCAAACGGGGGCGACGAGCAGTACTTC
TRBV5-1	many	-	TRBJ2-6	CASRSESRSGANVLTF	TGCGCCAGCAGATCGGAATCGCGCTCTGGGGCCAACGTCCTGACTTTC
TRBV19	-	-	TRBJ2-2	CASSRDIADTGELFF	TGTGCCAGTAGTAGGGACATAGCGGACACCGGGGAGCTGTTTTTT
TRBV7-6	-	-	TRBJ2-3	CASSLQFTDTQYF	TGTGCCAGCAGCTTACAGTTCACAGATACGCAGTATTTT
TRBV4-3	many	TRBD1	TRBJ1-2	CASSQGDRENYGYTF	TGCGCCAGCAGCCAAGGGGACAGGGAGAACTATGGCTACACCTTC
TRBV12-5	many	TRBD1	TRBJ2-3	CASGSGQGGTDTQYF	TGTGCTAGTGGCTCGGGACAGGGGGGCACAGATACGCAGTATTTT
TRBV7-4	-	-	TRBJ1-3	CASSPPQRTSGNTIYF	TGTGCCAGCAGCCCACCGCAGAGGACCTCTGGAAACACCATATATTTT
TRBV7-9	-	TRBD1	TRBJ1-1	CASSSLQGSEAFF	TGTGCCAGCAGCTCACTACAGGGGTCTGAAGCTTTCTTT
TRBV20-1	once	-	TRBJ2-4	CSARGGRETNIQYF	TGCAGTGCTAGAGGGGGCAGGGAGACCAACATTCAGTACTTC
TRBV5-1	-	-	TRBJ2-7	CASSSGGMKQYF	TGTGCCAGCAGCTCGGGCGGGATGAAGCAGTACTTC
TRBV7-7	-	-	TRBJ2-5	CASSPSRQSTEAYF	TGTGCTAGCAGCCCGTCTAGGCAGAGCACTGAAGCGTACTTC
TRBV7-8	-	-	TRBJ1-1	CASSLVGAGDTEAFF	TGTGCCAGCAGCTTAGTCGGGGCCGGGGACACTGAAGCTTTCTTT
TRBV19	many	TRBD1	TRBJ1-1	CASSQLRTGTNTEAFF	TGTGCCAGTAGTCAATTGCGGACAGGGACGAACACTGAAGCTTTCTTT
TRBV7-2	-	-	TRBJ2-5	CASSAELGRAPETQYF	TGTGCCAGCAGCGCTGAGCTGGGACGGGCCCCAGAGACCCAGTACTTC
TRBV7-9	-	-	TRBJ1-3	CASSADTGYSETTIYF	TGTGCCAGCAGCGCAGACACCGGCTATTCTGAAACCACCATATATTTT
TRBV7-9	-	-	TRBJ1-1	CASSFPGFLDALVFF	TGTGCCAGCAGCTTCCCTGGGTTCTTAGACGCTTTAGTTTTCTTT
TRBV10-1	-	TRBD2	TRBJ2-5	CASSESGGGLRQQYF	TGCGCCAGCAGTGAGTCGGGCGGGGGTTTACGCCAGCAGTACTTC
TRBV20-1	-	TRBD1	TRBJ1-1	CSGARGGPKTFF	TGCAGTGGGGCCAGGGGGGGTCCTAAAACTTTCTTT
TRBV2	-	-	TRBJ2-7	CASSRGQGLAEAYF	TGTGCCAGCAGCCGAGGGCAGGGTCTCGCCGAAGCGTACTTC
TRBV27	-	TRBD2	TRBJ2-2	CASSGGRNTGELFF	TGTGCCAGCAGCGGCGGGAGAAACACCGGGGAGCTGTTTTTT
TRBV7-3	-	TRBD1	TRBJ1-2	CASSQLGQGANGDTF	TGTGCTAGCAGCCAACTTGGACAGGGTGCAAATGGAGACACCTTC
TRBV5-6	-	-	TRBJ2-7	CASSLNQGPYEQYF	TGCGCCAGCAGCTTAAACCAGGGTCCTTACGAGCAGTACTTC
TRBV5-5	many	-	TRBJ1-5	CASSPQVHSNQPQHF	TGTGCCAGCAGCCCCCAGGTTCATAGCAATCAGCCCCAGCATTTT
TRBV10-3	-	-	TRBJ1-2	CASNHTGVGRGSIF	-
TRBV4-1	-	-	TRBJ2-5	CASRETQYF	TGCGCCAGCAGGGAGACCCAGTACTTC
TRBV20-1	-	-	TRBJ1-6	CSARQTAYASPLHF	TGCAGTGCTAGACAAACCGCCTATGCTTCACCCCTCCACTTT
TRBV7-2	-	-	TRBJ2-7	CASSFRGAYEQYF	TGTGCCAGCAGCTTCCGGGGGGCGTACGAGCAGTACTTC